Detailed here is one T cell receptor beta chain. This sample is drawn from a study of CD8 T cells in Susac syndrome. This CDR3 spans 18 amino acids. The trim removed 0 bases at V and 5 bases at J, leaving 13 bases unmatched. The germline V gene has CDR1 LGHNA and CDR2 YNFKEQ. Reverse transcription of about 0.45 to 1 ug RNA was carried out with random hexamers. Amplification of the TCR beta CDR3 was carried out by immunoSEQ multiplex PCR, which spanned a total of 54 Vbeta and 13 Jbeta segments. Each CDR3 protein gets one entry after TCRdb re-called the immunoSEQ multiplex PCR reads with MiXCR. The sample includes about 250,000 distinct CDR3 sequences, around 95% of them seen just once. CD8+ and CD4+ T cells taken from blood had their TCR beta sequenced. The multiple sclerosis control group consisted of treatment-naive patients whose relapsing-remitting disease, which was either stable or active, fulfilled revised McDonald criteria. It was negative isolation that provided the CD8+ and CD4+ T cells, whereas TEMRA cells were enriched by FACS.

This TCR derives from a human donor with multiple sclerosis. The chain joins TRBV4-2 to TRBJ2-5; 9 nucleotides align to TRBD2. The source material was CD4+ T cells from PBMCs. Here the CDR3 reads CASSQEGSGSYRGETQYF. The DNA for the CDR3 is TGTGCCAGCAGCCAAGAGGGTAGCGGGAGCTATCGGGGGGAGACCCAGTACTTC.